A selection of T cell receptor beta chains follows, all from one sample in a study of T-cell reconstitution after alpha-beta-depleted transplantation in children. TCRdb analysed the PCR reads with MiXCR anew, one entry per CDR3 protein. The sample has approximately 350,000 distinct CDR3 sequences, approximately 10% seen once. The sequences come from PBMCs from the stem cell graft donor, collected from the stem cell graft. The receptors here all came from a human donor who donated a stem cell graft to a child with acute lymphoblastic leukemia. CDR3s include the opening cysteine and the closing phenylalanine or tryptophan. The D gene is left open where the match is weak. Not every row has a clone size; where given, it reads once, few, many or a size class.

v_gene	j_gene	d_gene	abundance	CDR3nt	CDR3aa
TRBV7-9	TRBJ1-2	-	few	TGTGCCAGCAGCTTAATCGGCAGGGTAACCGGGGACTATGGCTACACCTTC	CASSLIGRVTGDYGYTF
TRBV7-8	TRBJ2-1	-	few	TGTGCCAGCTGTAAAAGGGAGCCACTAAATGAGCAGTTCTTC	CASCKREPLNEQFF
TRBV7-2	TRBJ2-1	-	-	TGTGCCAGCAGCTTAGGCGGGACTTATGACAATGAGCAGTTCTTC	CASSLGGTYDNEQFF
TRBV12-3/TRBV12-4	TRBJ1-1	-	few	TGTGCCAGCAGGAAACTGACAGCCCGGAACACTGAAGCTTTCTTT	CASRKLTARNTEAFF
TRBV29-1	TRBJ1-5	TRBD1	-	TGCAGCACTTGGACAGGCGTGGGCAATCAGCCCCAGCATTTT	CSTWTGVGNQPQHF
TRBV7-9	TRBJ1-5	-	few	TGTGCCAGCAGCCCGGCTGGGGGGTTCCGCAATCAGCCCCAGCATTTT	CASSPAGGFRNQPQHF
TRBV5-5	TRBJ2-3	-	many	TGTGCCAGCAGGCTCGGAGCGGGTGGCACAGATACGCAGTATTTT	CASRLGAGGTDTQYF
TRBV20-1	TRBJ2-5	-	-	TGCAGTGCTGCCAGGGCCAGCCCGAGGGAGACCCAGTACTTC	CSAARASPRETQYF
TRBV4-2	TRBJ1-5	-	few	TGTGCCAGCAGCCAACTGCTAACGGGCAATCAGCCCCAGCATTTT	CASSQLLTGNQPQHF
TRBV3-1	TRBJ1-4	-	once	TGTGCCAGCAGCCAAGGAGTGGGATCGGGTAATGAAAAACTGTTTTTT	CASSQGVGSGNEKLFF
TRBV15	TRBJ2-7	TRBD2	few	TGTGCCACCAGCAGCCCGACTAGCGGGAACCCCCTCAAGCAGTACTTC	CATSSPTSGNPLKQYF
TRBV29-1	TRBJ2-4	-	many	TGCAGCGTTGTTACAGGCCAAAACATTCAGTACTTC	CSVVTGQNIQYF
TRBV9	TRBJ2-5	-	few	TGTGCCAGCAGCGTAAGAGGTTCAGAGACCCAGTACTTC	CASSVRGSETQYF
TRBV4-3	TRBJ1-4	TRBD1	many	TGCGCCAGCAGCCAGGTCGCCGGGACAGGGAACGAAAAACTGTTTTTT	CASSQVAGTGNEKLFF
TRBV7-8	TRBJ1-4	TRBD1	few	TGTGCCAGCAGCGATCCGGGACAGGGAAATGAAAAACTGTTTTTT	CASSDPGQGNEKLFF
TRBV5-6	TRBJ2-1	TRBD2	many	TGTGCCAGCAGCTTGATTTATACTAGCGGGATTGGCAATGAGCAGTTCTTC	CASSLIYTSGIGNEQFF
TRBV5-6	TRBJ2-5	-	-	TGTGCCAGCAGCCTGAAGGGGGGCCAAGAGACCCAGTACTTC	CASSLKGGQETQYF
TRBV5-1	TRBJ2-5	-	many	TGCGCCAGCAGCTTGGTGGCAGGGTCTCAAGAGACCCAGTACTTC	CASSLVAGSQETQYF
TRBV7-2	TRBJ2-1	TRBD2	-	TGTGCCAGCAGCCCAACTAGCGGACCGAATGAGCAGTTCTTC	CASSPTSGPNEQFF
TRBV18	TRBJ2-1	TRBD2	few	TGTGCCAGCTCACCAGGAGGGAGGGGCGGGACCTCCTACAATGAGCAGTTCTTC	CASSPGGRGGTSYNEQFF
TRBV4-2	TRBJ2-2	-	-	TGTGCCAGCAGCCCATTCCGGGTATCGAACACCGGGGAGCTGTTTTTT	CASSPFRVSNTGELFF
TRBV6-1	TRBJ2-4	-	few	TGTGCCAGCAGTGCACTAGAAAACATTCAGTACTTC	CASSALENIQYF
TRBV7-3	TRBJ1-1	TRBD1	many	TGTGCCAGCGGGACAGGGGCGAACACTGAAGCTTTCTTT	CASGTGANTEAFF
TRBV12-3/TRBV12-4	TRBJ2-7	TRBD1	few	TGTGCCAGCAGGGGGACAGGGAACTACGAGCAGTACTTC	CASRGTGNYEQYF
TRBV20-1	TRBJ2-7	-	-	TGCAGTGCTACGGATCCCGGGGGCTCCTACGAGCAGTACTTC	CSATDPGGSYEQYF
TRBV9	TRBJ2-2	TRBD2	-	TGTGCCAGCAGCGTAGAGGTGATTGGAGCTAGGGAGCGGGAGCAGCTCGGGGAGCTGTTTTTT	CASSVEVIGAREREQLGELFF
TRBV11-2	TRBJ2-1	TRBD1	many	TGTGCCAGCAGTATAGGGGACAGGAACTACAATGAGCAGTTCTTC	CASSIGDRNYNEQFF
TRBV12-3/TRBV12-4	TRBJ2-7	TRBD1	few	TGTGCCAGCAGTTTCCTAACCTGGACAGGGGGTGCCTCCTCCTCCTACGAGCAGTACTTC	CASSFLTWTGGASSSYEQYF
TRBV18	TRBJ2-7	-	few	TGTGCCAGCTCACCATCCTTGGGGTGGGGCAAATCCTACGAGCAGTACTTC	CASSPSLGWGKSYEQYF
TRBV9	TRBJ2-7	TRBD2	few	TGTGCCAGCAGCGTAGCGGAACAGGGGCTAGCGGGAGGTCACCGCTCCTACGAGCAGTACTTC	CASSVAEQGLAGGHRSYEQYF
TRBV12-3/TRBV12-4	TRBJ2-1	-	few	TGTGCCAGCAGTGAGGTGGCTAGCCTCGGGGGTGAGCAGTTCTTC	CASSEVASLGGEQFF
TRBV7-9	TRBJ2-1	TRBD2	-	TGTGCCAGCAGCCCCCCCTCCGCGGGAGCCCACCCAGAGCTCTACTACAATGAGCAGTTCTTC	CASSPPSAGAHPELYYNEQFF
TRBV5-1	TRBJ2-7	-	few	TGCGCCAGCAGCTTGGGGGGTTCCCACGAGCAGTACTTC	CASSLGGSHEQYF